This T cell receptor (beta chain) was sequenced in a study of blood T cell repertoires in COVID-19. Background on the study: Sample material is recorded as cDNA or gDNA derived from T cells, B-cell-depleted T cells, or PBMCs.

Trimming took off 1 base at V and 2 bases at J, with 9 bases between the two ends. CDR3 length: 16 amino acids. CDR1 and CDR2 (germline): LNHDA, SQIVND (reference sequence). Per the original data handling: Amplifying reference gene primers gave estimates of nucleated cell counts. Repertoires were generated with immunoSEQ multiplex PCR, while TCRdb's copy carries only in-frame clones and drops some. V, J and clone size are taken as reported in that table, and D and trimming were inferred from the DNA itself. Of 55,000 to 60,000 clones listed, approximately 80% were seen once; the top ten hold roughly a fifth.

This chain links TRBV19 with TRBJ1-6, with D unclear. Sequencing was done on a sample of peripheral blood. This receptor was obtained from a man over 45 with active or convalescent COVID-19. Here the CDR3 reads CASSIVRGTYNSPLHF. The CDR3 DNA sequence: TGTGCCAGTAGTATAGTGCGGGGTACCTATAATTCACCCCTCCACTTT.